This section outlines one T cell receptor beta chain sequence together with its context. Antigen unknown. The record originates from a study of blood T cells in healthy people across ages. Alongside a J-beta primer mix, a sample-barcoded 5' primer served in a second PCR lasting about 6 to 12 cycles. TCRdb analysed the 5' RACE reads with MiXCR anew, one entry per CDR3 protein. Of about 1.8 million distinct CDR3 sequences in the sample, just under 50% are singletons; the top ten hold around 2.1%. Study findings and constraints: PBMCs were not sorted, which prevented a conclusive comparison of naive versus antigen-experienced cells. When one million T cells were used, diversity estimates were thought to be underestimates. Naive CD4+ cells and diversity were both higher in long-lived donors than in aged donors. Roughly linearly, TCR beta diversity per million T cells fell as age increased.

Germline CDR1 reads SGHDT; CDR2 reads YYEEEE. The length of the CDR3 is 15 residues. V dropped 0 bases and J dropped 3 bases, with 12 bases sitting between them. Sequencing was done on a sample of blood. This clonotype was sampled from a woman in her forties in good health. The rearrangement links TRBV5-6 to TRBJ1-2; D perhaps matches TRBD1 (6 bases). CDR3 amino acids: CASSLVHRTDYGYTF. CDR3 nucleotides: TGTGCCAGCAGCTTGGTCCATAGGACAGACTATGGCTACACCTTC. Filled out from reference TRBV5-6 and TRBJ1-2, the complete variable domain reads DAGVTQSPTHLIKTRGQQVTLRCSPKSGHDTVSWYQQALGQGPQFIFQYYEEEERQRGNFPDRFSGHQFPNYSSELNVNALLLGDSALYLCASSLVHRTDYGYTFGSGTRLTVV.